What follows are 27 T cell receptor beta chains derived from one specimen sequenced in a study of cytomegalovirus exposure and HLA in healthy donors. The PCR used 60 Vbeta and 13 Jbeta primers. Profiling relied on immunoSEQ multiplex PCR, and the TCRdb table lists in-frame clones only, not all of them. The listing records tens of thousands of clones. The sample taken for sequencing was PBMCs. These receptors originate from a female donor in good health and CMV-seronegative.

V is TRBV30 and J is TRBJ2-5; D is unclear. Germline V CDR1 and CDR2: GTSNPN, SVGIG (reference sequence). The CDR3 extends over 13 amino acids. V lost 4 bases, J lost 0 bases, and 9 bases lay in between. The CDR3 nucleotides read TGTGCCTGGAATGGCTTTTACCAAGAGACCCAGTACTTC. Amino acids: CAWNGFYQETQYF.

This sequence joins TRBV5-4 and TRBJ2-7; D remains ambiguous. The CDR3 contains 14 residues. Germline assignment: CDR1 SGHNT and CDR2 YYREEE (reference sequence). Trimming cost V 0 bases and J 6 bases, with 13 bases left between them. The CDR3 here is CASSLDRDPPEQYF. CDR3 coding DNA: TGTGCCAGCAGCTTGGACCGCGATCCCCCCGAGCAGTACTTC.

The chain carries TRBV11-1 and TRBJ2-2; the D gene is possibly TRBD2 (5 bases). V lost 4 bases and J 1 base, leaving 7 bases between the germline ends. The CDR3 has 14 residues. The germline CDR1 and CDR2 sequences are SGHAT and FQDESV (reference sequence). The CDR3 spells CASSSLVNTGELFF. The CDR3 region has the DNA TGTGCCAGCAGCTCACTAGTGAACACCGGGGAGCTGTTTTTT.

This chain links TRBV5-1 with TRBJ1-2, with 8 positions matching TRBD1. Per the germline V gene, CDR1 is SGHRS and CDR2 is YFSETQ. The V and J ends lost 3 bases and 3 bases, in that order; junction bases with no gene match: 7. The CDR3 is 15 amino acids. CDR3 sequence (DNA): TGCGCCAGCAGCTGGGGGGACAGGACGGACTATGGCTACACCTTC. This encodes CASSWGDRTDYGYTF.

The chain has TRBV29-1 and TRBJ1-1; D not resolved. Germline-derived CDR1 and CDR2 are SQVTM and ANQGSEA. The germline V and J ends were trimmed by 3 bases and 0 bases, with 5 bases remaining between them. CDR3 length equals 12 residues. The CDR3: CSVDRMNTEAFF. The CDR3 coding sequence is TGCAGCGTTGACAGGATGAACACTGAAGCTTTCTTT.

V usage is TRBV2 and J usage is TRBJ2-5, with a weak D call TRBD1 (6 bases). Germline CDR1 and CDR2: SNHLY and FYNNEI. The length of the CDR3 is 14 residues. The ends were cut back, 2 bases at V and 0 bases at J, with 7 bases in the middle. The DNA of the CDR3 is TGTGCCAGCAGTGAAAACAGGGACCAAGAGACCCAGTACTTC. Its translation is CASSENRDQETQYF.

V gene TRBV29-1 combines with J gene TRBJ2-1; perhaps TRBD2 as D (5 bases). The CDR3 contains 14 residues. Per the germline V gene, CDR1 is SQVTM and CDR2 is ANQGSEA. V shed 7 bases and J shed 1 base, with 14 bases lying between them. The DNA for the CDR3 is TGCAGCGCCGTTCGGACTGTTTCCTACAATGAGCAGTTCTTC. Its translation is CSAVRTVSYNEQFF.

The rearrangement joins TRBV6-1 to TRBJ2-2, with 11 bases identical to TRBD1. Germline V lookup: CDR1 MNHNS, CDR2 SASEGT. V lost 5 bases and J lost 3; bases outside the gene matches: 2. The CDR3 length is 15 residues. The CDR3 DNA is TGTGCCAGCAGTCAGGGACAGGGGGACACCGGGGAGCTGTTTTTT. Protein: CASSQGQGDTGELFF.

This sequence joins TRBV29-1 and TRBJ2-7, with D uncertain. Trimming stripped 5 bases from V and 2 bases from J, with 4 bases between. Germline assignment: CDR1 SQVTM and CDR2 ANQGSEA. There are 10 residues in the CDR3. CDR3 nucleotide sequence: TGCAGCGTTTTTACCTACGAGCAGTACTTC. This encodes CSVFTYEQYF.

The chain joins TRBV18 to TRBJ1-1; D ambiguous. The ends were cut back, 2 bases at V and 5 bases at J, with 18 bases in the middle. This CDR3 comprises 16 residues. Per germline, CDR1 KGHSH and CDR2 LQKENI. Written as DNA, the CDR3 is TGTGCCAGCTCACCAAATACGGGAGGGTTCGGGACTGAAGCTTTCTTT. As protein: CASSPNTGGFGTEAFF. The full variable domain, in which reference TRBV18 and TRBJ1-1 provide the parts outside the CDR3, is NAGVMQNPRHLVRRRGQEARLRCSPMKGHSHVYWYRQLPEEGLKFMVYLQKENIIDESGMPKERFSAEFPKEGPSILRIQQVVRGDSAAYFCASSPNTGGFGTEAFFGQGTRLTVV.

The V gene is TRBV5-1, the J gene TRBJ1-1; D uncertain. Germline CDR1 SGHRS, CDR2 YFSETQ. The V and J ends lost 2 bases and 0 bases respectively, with 5 bases between them. The CDR3 runs to 13 residues. The CDR3 DNA sequence: TGCGCCAGCAGCTTTCAGATGAACACTGAAGCTTTCTTT. Protein product: CASSFQMNTEAFF.

V gene TRBV19 combines with J gene TRBJ2-5, with TRBD1 matching 7 bases. Germline CDR1 LNHDA, CDR2 SQIVND (reference sequence). V lost 6 bases, J lost 2 bases, and 15 bases stayed unmatched. CDR3 length: 17 residues. The CDR3 DNA sequence: TGTGCCAGTAGCAATCCTCCTTGGACAGGTCCTCAAGAGACCCAGTACTTC. Translating gives CASSNPPWTGPQETQYF.

This rearrangement joins TRBV6-5 to TRBJ1-6; no definite D call. CDR3 size: 13 residues. V shed 10 bases and J shed 7 bases, with 14 bases lying between them. CDR1 and CDR2 from the germline V gene are MNHEY and SVGAGI. CDR3 bases: TGTGCCACCAGAGGAGGGTCGAATTCACCCCTCCACTTT. It translates to CATRGGSNSPLHF.

The genes are TRBV28 and TRBJ2-7; tentative D call: TRBD1 (6 bases). The germline CDR1 and CDR2 sequences are MDHEN and SYDVKM. V was clipped by 3 bases and J by 2 bases, with 14 bases between them. CDR3 size: 15 residues. CDR3 nucleotides: TGTGCCAGCAGTTTGAGGGGGACCGCTGCCTACGAGCAGTACTTC. It codes for CASSLRGTAAYEQYF.

The chain has TRBV18 and TRBJ1-2; D might be TRBD1 (5 bases). The CDR3 length is 16 residues. V dropped 2 bases and J dropped 7 bases, with 20 bases sitting between them. The germline V gene has CDR1 KGHSH and CDR2 LQKENI. The CDR3 protein is CASSPSTGPGSGGYTF. The CDR3 nucleotides are TGTGCCAGCTCACCAAGTACTGGTCCAGGGTCAGGTGGCTACACCTTC.

CDR3: CACTRVNSYEQYF. The CDR3 coding sequence is TGTGCCTGTACCAGGGTTAACTCCTACGAGCAGTACTTC. V and J are TRBV30 and TRBJ2-7, with D perhaps TRBD1 (5 bases). Germline CDR1 reads GTSNPN; CDR2 reads SVGIG (reference sequence). This CDR3 is built from 13 residues. Trimming shortened V by 6 bases and J by 0 bases, and 12 bases separated the two germline ends.

This rearrangement joins TRBV7-2 to TRBJ1-1, with a possible D match to TRBD1 (6 bases). V lost 1 base and J lost 1, with 10 bases in between. The CDR3 is 15 amino acids. From germline, CDR1 is SGHTA and CDR2 FQGNSA. The CDR3 sequence: CASSLGAGENTEAFF. The CDR3 nucleotides are TGTGCCAGCAGCTTAGGGGCAGGGGAGAACACTGAAGCTTTCTTT. Based on the CDR3 plus reference TRBV7-2 and TRBJ1-1, the full variable domain is GAGVSQSPSNKVTEKGKDVELRCDPISGHTALYWYRQSLGQGLEFLIYFQGNSAPDKSGLPSDRFSAERTGGSVSTLTIQRTQQEDSAVYLCASSLGAGENTEAFFGQGTRLTVV.

This chain links TRBV7-2 with TRBJ2-5; 13 bases are shared with TRBD2. Germline V gene sequence: CDR1 SGHTA, CDR2 FQGNSA. The CDR3 runs 14 residues. V shed 2 bases, J shed 8 bases, and the junction held 2 bases outside the gene matches. In DNA form, the CDR3 reads TGTGCCAGCAGCTTAACTAGCGGGGGGGCCACCCAGTACTTC. It encodes CASSLTSGGATQYF.

The gene calls are TRBV19 and TRBJ1-1; D is undetermined. This CDR3 spans 14 amino acids. V shed 5 bases and J shed 4 bases, with 14 bases lying between them. The germline gives CDR1 LNHDA, CDR2 SQIVND (reference sequence). The CDR3, as DNA: TGTGCCAGTAGTTCCCAATCCCAGGCCACTGAAGCTTTCTTT. Its translation: CASSSQSQATEAFF.

The chain has TRBV6-5 and TRBJ2-7, with 7 bases matching TRBD2. The CDR3 runs 15 residues. Germline V gene data show CDR1 as MNHEY and CDR2 as SVGAGI. V gave up 5 bases and J gave up 4 bases; unmatched junction bases: 11. CDR3 in amino acids: CASSVRRESKYEQYF. The CDR3 bases are TGTGCCAGCAGTGTGAGGCGGGAGTCAAAATACGAGCAGTACTTC.

The chain has TRBV19 and TRBJ1-6; 8 bases match TRBD1. CDR1 and CDR2 from the germline V gene are LNHDA and SQIVND (reference sequence). CDR3 length equals 15 residues. The ends lost 5 bases at V and 10 bases at J; junction bases unmatched: 10. CDR3 nucleotide sequence: TGTGCCAGTAGTTCCCAGGGGGCTGCTTACTCACCCCTCCACTTT. Translating it yields CASSSQGAAYSPLHF.

The rearrangement uses TRBV9 and TRBJ2-1; 13 bases are shared with TRBD2. Germline CDR1 is SGDLS and CDR2 is YYNGEE. The CDR3 runs to 13 residues. Losses at the gene ends were 3 bases for V and 10 bases for J; bases not matched to a gene: 1. CDR3 sequence (DNA): TGTGCCAGCAGCGAGGGACTAGCGGGGGAGCAGTTCTTC. It encodes CASSEGLAGEQFF.

This chain uses TRBV2 with TRBJ1-5, with 7 bases aligning to TRBD1. The V segment lost 8 bases and the J segment 5 bases; nucleotides outside the gene matches: 9. CDR3 length: 14 residues. The germline V gene encodes CDR1 SNHLY and CDR2 FYNNEI. CDR3 loop: CASRQGLNDQPQHF. CDR3 DNA: TGTGCCAGCCGACAGGGTCTAAATGATCAGCCCCAGCATTTT.

The genes are TRBV4-1 and TRBJ2-7; TRBD2 agrees at 9 bases. The V gene end was trimmed by 0 bases and the J gene end by 5 bases; junction bases not matched to a gene: 14. The CDR3 totals 18 residues. The germline V gene has CDR1 MGHRA and CDR2 YSYEKL. CDR3 DNA sequence: TGCGCCAGCAGCCAAGAAATGGGGTTTAGCGGGAGAGGGGACGAGCAGTACTTC. It encodes CASSQEMGFSGRGDEQYF.

This sequence joins TRBV19 and TRBJ1-1; a possible D gene is TRBD1 (6 bases). The CDR3 totals 12 residues. V was shortened by 6 bases and J by 3 bases, with 8 bases between the two germline ends. Germline-derived CDR1 and CDR2 are LNHDA and SQIVND (reference sequence). The CDR3 DNA follows: TGTGCCAGTAGAAGGACAGACACTGAAGCTTTCTTT. It specifies CASRRTDTEAFF.

The chain links TRBV5-6 to TRBJ1-2; 8 bases agree with TRBD1. Germline CDR1 SGHDT, CDR2 YYEEEE. CDR3 length: 14 residues. The ends lost 5 bases at V and 2 bases at J; junction bases unmatched: 5. The CDR3 loop is CASRTQGGNYGYTF. For the CDR3, the DNA is TGTGCCAGCAGGACACAGGGGGGAAACTATGGCTACACCTTC.

V is TRBV30 and J is TRBJ2-5, with D maybe TRBD2 (6 bases). CDR3 length: 14 residues. With 5 bases removed from V and 5 bases from J, the gap between germline ends came to 18 bases. Germline CDR1 GTSNPN, CDR2 SVGIG (reference sequence). CDR3 loop: CAWGDWRTGETQYF. The CDR3 bases are TGTGCCTGGGGGGACTGGCGAACGGGGGAGACCCAGTACTTC. Combining the CDR3 with reference TRBV30 and TRBJ2-5 gives the whole variable domain SQTIHQWPATLVQPVGSPLSLECTVEGTSNPNLYWYRQAAGRGLQLLFYSVGIGQISSEVPQNLSASRPQDRQFILSSKKLLLSDSGFYLCAWGDWRTGETQYFGPGTRLLVL.